This TCR beta chain came from a study of CD8 T cells in ankylosing spondylitis. The V gene's germline CDR1 is LGHNA and CDR2 YNFKEQ. The CDR3 is 15 amino acids. Trimming stripped 0 bases from V and 2 bases from J, with 7 bases between. TCRdb reanalysed the 5' RACE reads using MiXCR and keeps one entry per CDR3 protein. This table holds 150,000 to 200,000 distinct CDR3 sequences, roughly 10% found once. The chain is built from TRBV4-2 and TRBJ2-2; the D is unclear. This clonotype was sampled from a female donor with ankylosing spondylitis or in good health (not recorded which). Source material: blood, either unsorted or a sorted T cell fraction (not recorded which). The CDR3: CASSQESFNTGELFF. In DNA form, the CDR3 reads TGTGCCAGCAGCCAAGAATCTTTTAACACCGGGGAGCTGTTTTTT.